This T cell receptor beta chain is drawn from a study of shared clonotypes between healthy human individuals. Turning to the study itself: Researchers drew samples from two women and a few men aged 18 to 49.

Cells designated naive CD8 were CD45RO-negative and were positively selected for CCR7, with terminally differentiated effector memory CD45RA+ cells excluded. Note on this clone: Its antigen is as yet unknown.

The study's findings and limits: What naive subsets generally showed was a larger estimated richness than memory subsets showed. A handful of donors shared around 5.2% of their naive CD4 clonotypes.

For sorted subsets, approximately 0.2 ug DNA per replicate equaled 30,000 or so T cell genomes. Sequencing used immunoSEQ multiplex PCR; TCRdb keeps in-frame clones, though not all of them. The sample lists under 2,000,000 clones; just under 95% were seen once. Germline V gene data show CDR1 as MNHEY and CDR2 as SMNVEV (reference sequence). CDR3 size: 14 residues. V was clipped by 3 bases and J by 0 bases, with 5 bases between them. This receptor was obtained from a man aged 18-30 years in good health. Sequencing was done on a sample of naive CD8+ T cells sorted from blood. The rearrangement links TRBV27 to TRBJ1-4; D unresolved. The CDR3 reads CASSFGATNEKLFF. The CDR3 nucleotides read TGTGCCAGCAGTTTTGGGGCAACTAATGAAAAACTGTTTTTT.